This TCR beta chain appears in the sequencing data of a study of OX40 agonist ivuxolimab in advanced cancers. There are 14 residues in the CDR3. The ends were cut back, 2 bases at V and 8 bases at J, with 15 bases in the middle. Germline V gene sequence: CDR1 MNHNS, CDR2 SASEGT. The method was immunoSEQ multiplex PCR; TCRdb's version includes in-frame clones alone and lacks a portion of them. The sample lists tens of thousands of clones, 70% to 90% occurring once. This clone appeared a single time. Material: CD4+ or CD8+ T cells sorted from blood, obtained in a trial of the OX40 agonist ivuxolimab. The sequence derives from an adult with an advanced solid tumor such as melanoma, head and neck, liver or kidney cancer. This chain joins TRBV6-1 and TRBJ1-2; D remains ambiguous. The CDR3 coding sequence is TGTGCCAGCAGTGAATGGCGGGATACCCGGGGCTACACCTTC. This sequence encodes CASSEWRDTRGYTF.